The 23 T cell receptor beta chains below were found in one sample sequenced in a study of read filtering for tumor transcriptome and immune sequencing. The library was built from around 0.4 ug RNA with molecular barcoded adaptors for alpha/delta and beta/gamma chains. Via MiXCR, TCRdb re-called the reads, giving one row per CDR3 protein. The table shows tens of thousands of distinct CDR3 sequences, with roughly 14% occurring only once. The sample consisted of a population of CD138-negative cells sorted from bone marrow. These receptors all come from a donor at least 40 years old with multiple myeloma.

Ten or more counts support this clonotype. J is TRBJ1-1 and V is TRBV18; D unresolved. The CDR3 sequence is 12 residues long. Between the trimmed V and J ends, which lost 3 bases and 7 bases, there was a span of 9 bases. The germline CDR1 and CDR2 sequences are KGHSH and LQKENI. Here the CDR3 reads CASSPGGGEAFF. The CDR3 DNA reads TGTGCCAGCTCACCCGGCGGCGGTGAAGCTTTCTTT.

This clonotype was found many times. The chain combines TRBV2 with TRBJ2-1, with 15 bases identical to TRBD2. This CDR3 is built from 14 residues. With 3 bases clipped from V and 14 bases from J, the junction kept 5 bases outside the gene matches. Germline V gene lookup returns CDR1 SNHLY and CDR2 FYNNEI. The CDR3 sequence: CASSEGLAGGMEFF. CDR3 nucleotides: TGTGCCAGCAGTGAGGGACTAGCGGGAGGCATGGAGTTCTTC.

This clonotype was found many times. This chain uses TRBV6-5 with TRBJ1-1; TRBD1 is a possible D gene (6 bases). Per germline, CDR1 MNHEY and CDR2 SVGAGI. The V end was cut by 6 bases, the J end by 8 bases, with 13 bases between. This CDR3 has 12 residues. CDR3: CASRGGTQEAFF. The CDR3 nucleotides are TGTGCCAGCAGAGGGGGGACTCAGGAAGCTTTCTTT.

This clonotype showed up just a few times. The chain uses TRBV7-6 and TRBJ2-5; 7 bases align to TRBD2. The CDR3 contains 17 residues. V trimming: 0 bases; J trimming: 5 bases; junction bases outside the gene matches: 12. Germline CDR1 is SGHVS and CDR2 is FNYEAQ. The CDR3 loop reads CASSLAPHGLESETQYF. In DNA form, the CDR3 reads TGTGCCAGCAGCTTAGCCCCCCACGGACTAGAATCCGAGACCCAGTACTTC.

This clonotype appeared a few times. The chain is built from TRBV5-1 and TRBJ2-1; the D gene is possibly TRBD2 (5 bases). Trimming left V 4 bases short and J 4 bases short, with 15 bases between. CDR1 and CDR2 (germline): SGHRS, YFSETQ. This CDR3 has 15 amino acids. CDR3 bases: TGCGCCAGCAGCAGGACCGGGATATCTTACAATGAGCAGTTCTTC. Amino acids: CASSRTGISYNEQFF. The full variable domain, its missing parts supplied by reference TRBV5-1 and TRBJ2-1, is KAGVTQTPRYLIKTRGQQVTLSCSPISGHRSVSWYQQTPGQGLQFLFEYFSETQRNKGNFPGRFSGRQFSNSRSEMNVSTLELGDSALYLCASSRTGISYNEQFFGPGTRLTVL.

This clonotype has ten or more counts. This chain links TRBV5-6 with TRBJ2-3, with 9 bases matching TRBD1. The germline CDR1 and CDR2 sequences are SGHDT and YYEEEE. The CDR3 is made up of 15 amino acids. V lost 4 bases and J lost 4; bases outside the gene matches: 7. CDR3 amino acids: CASSPGTGKPDTQYF. CDR3 sequence (DNA): TGTGCCAGCAGCCCCGGGACAGGGAAACCAGATACGCAGTATTTT.

The V and J genes are TRBV28 and TRBJ2-7, with TRBD1 matching over 7 bases. The germline V gene has CDR1 MDHEN and CDR2 SYDVKM. The CDR3 runs to 16 residues. The V and J ends lost 5 bases and 2 bases, in that order; junction bases with no gene match: 12. CDR3 sequence: CASSGDRAGRPYEQYF. In nucleotides, the CDR3 is TGTGCCAGCAGTGGCGACAGGGCAGGGCGTCCCTACGAGCAGTACTTC.

The chain joins TRBV20-1 to TRBJ2-7; D is perhaps TRBD1 (5 bases). Germline assignment: CDR1 DFQATT and CDR2 SNEGSKA (reference sequence). The CDR3 contains 12 residues. V gave up 3 bases and J gave up 4 bases, with 10 bases separating them. CDR3 in DNA: TGCAGTGCTAGGGGGCGCCGGTACGAGCAGTACTTC. This sequence encodes CSARGRRYEQYF.

This clonotype showed up many times. This chain connects TRBV5-1 to TRBJ2-7, with 9 bases aligning to TRBD1. In germline, CDR1 is SGHRS, CDR2 YFSETQ. The ends lost 0 bases at V and 6 bases at J; junction bases unmatched: 4. The CDR3 is made up of 14 amino acids. As DNA, the CDR3 is TGCGCCAGCAGCTTGGAGCGGACAGGGGTCGAGCAGTACTTC. This translates into CASSLERTGVEQYF.

This clonotype has just a few counts. The J gene is TRBJ2-7, the V gene TRBV20-1; the match to TRBD2 covers 7 bases. The germline gives CDR1 DFQATT, CDR2 SNEGSKA (reference sequence). V gave up 4 bases and J gave up 2 bases; unmatched junction bases: 5. This CDR3 contains 13 residues. DNA of the CDR3: TGCAGTGCTAAGCGGGAATCCGCCTACGAGCAGTACTTC. It is translated as CSAKRESAYEQYF.

CDR3 loop: CASSLTRGGTGELFF. The CDR3 DNA is TGTGCCAGCAGCTTGACCAGGGGTGGCACCGGGGAGCTGTTTTTT. The V call is TRBV5-4, the J call TRBJ2-2; D might be TRBD1 (6 bases). CDR3 length: 15 residues. Trimming removed 1 base at V and 4 bases at J, with 11 bases between. CDR1 is SGHNT, CDR2 YYREEE, per germline (reference sequence).

This clonotype has ten or more counts. The rearrangement uses TRBV28 and TRBJ1-5; 8 positions match TRBD1. The CDR3 is 17 amino acids. V was clipped by 4 bases and J by 0 bases; unmatched bases: 8. Germline V gene lookup returns CDR1 MDHEN and CDR2 SYDVKM. CDR3 in DNA: TGTGCCAGCAGTTCTCTGGACAGGGCTTATAGCAATCAGCCCCAGCATTTT. It yields the protein CASSSLDRAYSNQPQHF.

The sample holds many counts of this clonotype. The V gene is TRBV2, the J gene TRBJ2-1, with TRBD2 matching over 9 bases. Germline CDR1 and CDR2: SNHLY and FYNNEI. This CDR3 is built from 12 residues. V gave up 6 bases and J gave up 7 bases; unmatched junction bases: 1. DNA of the CDR3: TGTGCCAGCAGGCTAGCGGGAAATGAGCAGTTCTTC. Protein sequence: CASRLAGNEQFF.

With regard to this clonotype: A much bigger clone sits one base away, suggesting this may be a read error. The rearrangement uses TRBV20-1 and TRBJ2-2, with 10 positions matching TRBD2. CDR3 length: 16 amino acids. Germline values: CDR1 DFQATT, CDR2 SNEGSKA (reference sequence). Here the CDR3 reads CGAKILAGNFPGELFF. DNA for the CDR3: TGCGGTGCCAAGATACTAGCGGGGAATTTCCCCGGGGAGCTGTTTTTT.

The genes are TRBV20-1 and TRBJ2-7, with TRBD1 matching 11 bases. In germline, CDR1 is DFQATT, CDR2 SNEGSKA (reference sequence). V shed 0 bases, J shed 4 bases, and the junction held 8 bases outside the gene matches. The CDR3 has 16 amino acids. Here the CDR3 DNA reads TGCAGTGCTAGAGATCCCGTGGACAGGGGGCTTTACGAGCAGTACTTC. Translated, it gives CSARDPVDRGLYEQYF.

This clonotype was seen repeatedly, ten times or more. CDR3 sequence reads: CSASEPTGVRYGYTF. The CDR3 nucleotides are TGCAGTGCTAGCGAACCTACAGGGGTCCGCTATGGCTACACCTTC. The chain uses TRBV20-1 and TRBJ1-2, with 7 bases matching TRBD1. Germline V CDR1 and CDR2: DFQATT, SNEGSKA (reference sequence). V lost 3 bases and J lost 4; bases outside the gene matches: 11. The CDR3 runs 15 residues.

The V gene is TRBV5-1, the J gene TRBJ1-1, with D hard to call. Deletions cut 6 bases from V and 2 bases from J, with 11 bases between. CDR1 and CDR2 from the germline V gene are SGHRS and YFSETQ. The CDR3 is 13 residues long. The CDR3 sequence: CASKYTDNTEAFF. The DNA of the CDR3 is TGCGCCAGCAAGTACACTGATAACACTGAAGCTTTCTTT.

At least ten counts were recorded for this clonotype. The rearrangement joins TRBV2 to TRBJ2-3, with D tentatively TRBD1 (5 bases). Germline V gene lookup returns CDR1 SNHLY and CDR2 FYNNEI. The CDR3 covers 15 residues. V dropped 2 bases and J dropped 4 bases, with 13 bases sitting between them. CDR3 in amino acids: CASSEIEVRADTQYF. CDR3 nucleotides: TGTGCCAGCAGTGAAATAGAGGTCAGGGCAGATACGCAGTATTTT.

This clonotype was seen ten or more times. J is TRBJ2-3 and V is TRBV9; weak D call: TRBD1 (6 bases). Germline CDR1 is SGDLS and CDR2 is YYNGEE. V was shortened by 4 bases and J by 3 bases, with 21 bases between the two germline ends. The CDR3 has 17 amino acids. This CDR3 reads CASSPHRDTPLTDTQYF. In DNA form, the CDR3 reads TGTGCCAGCAGCCCGCACAGGGATACCCCCCTGACAGATACGCAGTATTTT.

As regards this clonotype: A junction boundary mismatches the germline segment, possibly from a read error. J is TRBJ1-2 and V is TRBV7-9, with D perhaps TRBD1 (5 bases). The germline V gene has CDR1 SEHNR and CDR2 FQNEAQ (reference sequence). CDR3 length equals 16 residues. CDR3 bases: TGTGCCAGCAGCCCTCCAGTTACAGGATCTAACCATGGCTACACCTTC. Its translation: CASSPPVTGSNHGYTF. The full variable domain, its missing parts supplied by reference TRBV7-9 and TRBJ1-2, is DTGVSQNPRHKITKRGQNVTFRCDPISEHNRLYWYRQTLGQGPEFLTYFQNEAQLEKSRLLSDRFSAERPKGSFSTLEIQRTEQGDSAMYLCASSPPVTGSNHGYTFGSGTRLTVV.

This clonotype came up a few times. The J gene is TRBJ2-5, the V gene TRBV18; D remains unclear. CDR1 is KGHSH, CDR2 LQKENI, per germline. The V end lost 5 bases, the J end lost 6 bases, and 13 bases lay between the germline ends. CDR3 length: 13 residues. CDR3 loop: CASSVDTVQTQYF. Written as DNA, the CDR3 is TGTGCCAGCTCAGTAGACACCGTGCAGACCCAGTACTTC.

In this sample, this clonotype turned up many times. V usage is TRBV13 and J usage is TRBJ2-1; 11 bases match TRBD2. The CDR3 runs to 16 residues. V was clipped by 5 bases and J by 5 bases; unmatched bases: 8. Germline V gene data show CDR1 as PRHDT and CDR2 as FYEKMQ (reference sequence). The CDR3 DNA reads as TGTGCCAGCAGCGATATCCTAGCGGGAGGTAACAATGAGCAGTTCTTC. It codes for CASSDILAGGNNEQFF.

This clonotype has at least ten counts. This rearrangement joins TRBV20-1 to TRBJ1-5, with TRBD1 matching 7 bases. Germline assignment: CDR1 DFQATT and CDR2 SNEGSKA (reference sequence). The CDR3 covers 14 residues. The junction had 7 bases not matched to a gene; V was cut back by 6 bases and J by 2 bases. The CDR3 DNA reads TGCAGTGCCAAGGACAGGTTTGGCAATCAGCCCCAGCATTTT. This translates into CSAKDRFGNQPQHF.